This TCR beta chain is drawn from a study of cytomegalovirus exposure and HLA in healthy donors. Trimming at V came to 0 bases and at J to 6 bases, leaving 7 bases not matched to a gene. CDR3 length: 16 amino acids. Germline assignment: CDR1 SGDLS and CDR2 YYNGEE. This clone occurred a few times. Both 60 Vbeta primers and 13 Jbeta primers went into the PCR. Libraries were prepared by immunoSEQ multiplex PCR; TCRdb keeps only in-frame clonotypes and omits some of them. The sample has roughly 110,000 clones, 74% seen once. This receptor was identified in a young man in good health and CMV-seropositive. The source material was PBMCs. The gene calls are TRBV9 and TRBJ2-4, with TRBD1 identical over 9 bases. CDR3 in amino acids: CASSVGLDRGRNIQYF. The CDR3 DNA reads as TGTGCCAGCAGCGTAGGCCTTGACAGGGGGAGAAACATTCAGTACTTC.